This TCR beta chain was captured by sequencing in a study of identical twins listed by TCRdb under 2016. About the investigation overall: TCR alpha and beta repertoires from monozygotic twins, unrelated adults of various ages and cord blood were deep-sequenced to test whether fetal clonotypes persist. To rule out contamination, the twin experiments were replicated at different times with different library preparation protocols.

Only healthy Caucasian donors were included. The twin cohort consisted of three pairs of female monozygotic twins, all aged roughly 18 to 30 years. CD4+ and CD8+ T cell populations were isolated with positive isolation kits from Invitrogen. Overall study results and their limits: Because the same donors could not be followed over many years, conclusions were based on cross-sectional statistical analysis. The excess sharing between twins in beta out-of-frame sequences was weaker because fewer shared sequences reduced the signal-to-noise ratio. In monozygotic twins, recombination models systematically underestimated out-of-frame TCR alpha sharing, but the models matched the sharing seen between unrelated individuals. Out-of-frame TCR alpha sequences shared between twins showed an excess of low generation-probability sequences compared with coincidental sharing between unrelated individuals. Invariant T cells such as MAIT and iNKT could partly confound zero-insertion analyses, though diverse VJ usage argued against this for most clonotypes. Abundant cord blood beta clonotypes had fewer insertions, young adult naive repertoires showed a similar but weaker trend, and memory repertoires showed no such trend.

Library method: 5' RACE. TCRdb lists the instrument as Illumina HiSeq 2000. A universal primer binding site was introduced by template switching, and a unique molecular identifier was present in the final cDNA, enabling accurate counting of TCR cDNA molecules. Specific primers in the conserved constant-segment region were used to synthesize first-strand cDNA for the TCR alpha and beta chains. To control for contamination, every cDNA library was double barcoded, receiving both a SMART-Mk sample barcode and Illumina barcodes. TruSeq adapter sequences along with Illumina sample barcodes were introduced in two successive PCR steps. The Illumina HiSeq platform was used with custom primers to sequence TCR alpha and beta cDNA libraries. Regarding the original processing steps: MiGEC was used to process raw reads and extract unique molecular identifiers, and MiXCR was used to find CDR3 positions. Recombination models were inferred per individual with the repgenHMM and IGoR tools using an EM algorithm. Shared clonotype analysis was performed with the tcR package in R, normalizing sharing by the product of cloneset sizes. To study raw recombination without the effects of thymic and clonal selection, out-of-frame nonproductive sequences were analyzed. TCRdb trimmed public reads at Q25 via fastp, called clones via MiXCR and kept in-frame beta chains. Each record represents a unique CDR3 protein, reported with the most common genes and DNA among its rows. The V and J calls were determined by TCRdb, not by the authors. In this sample the table shows 200,000 to 300,000 distinct CDR3 sequences, approximately 8% of which occur a single time. The ten largest account for less than 6.5% of the sample.

The CDR3 goes from the cysteine to the valine over 16 residues. This entry keeps only the CDR3 DNA: 48 bases, framed from base 1. The V end loses 4 bases and the J end loses 1 base, and a stretch of 17 bases separates them. CDR1 and CDR2 are read off the germline V gene as MDHEN and SYDVKM. To note about this clonotype: No antigen is known for it. The sample holds no much larger clone one base away, and base qualities are not on file.

These data were also reused for a study on yellow fever vaccine responses in identical twins. The other study reports the following: The T cell response to vaccination in identical twins was reported by the authors to appear partly convergent and partly personalized. Focusing on identical twins, the study followed the T cell clones that responded to the vaccine, and did so with precision.

The chain is made from TRBV28 and TRBJ2-7; no D segment can be confidently identified. The TCR originated in a woman between 18 and 30 years old in good health. The sequenced sample was CD8+ T cells sorted from blood. The CDR3: CASSSRPGFGSYEQYV. The DNA reads as follows: TGTGCCAGCAGTTCCAGACCCGGCTTCGGATCCTACGAGCAGTACGTC.